These T cell receptor beta chains were read from a single sample in a study of cytomegalovirus exposure and HLA in healthy donors. The method was immunoSEQ multiplex PCR; TCRdb's version includes in-frame clones alone and lacks a portion of them. The sample lists around 61,000 clones; about 79% were seen once. The sample was PBMCs. The receptors derive from a man aged 40-55 years in good health and CMV-seronegative. The CDR3 runs from the conserved cysteine through the conserved F or W. Fields, in order: J gene, D gene, CDR3 length, V gene, CDR3 protein, CDR3 DNA. D genes are given only for firm matches.

>TRBJ1-2|-|13|TRBV9
CASSVSGVYGYTF
TGTGCCAGCAGCGTATCGGGGGTGTATGGCTACACCTTC
>TRBJ1-2|-|14|TRBV5-4
CASRAGTSNYGYTF
TGTGCCAGCAGGGCCGGGACAAGTAACTATGGCTACACCTTC
>TRBJ2-5|TRBD1|13|TRBV6-1
CASRTRTGGAQYF
TGTGCCAGCAGGACGAGGACAGGGGGGGCCCAGTACTTC
>TRBJ1-5|-|14|TRBV19
CASSLLGLNQPQHF
TGTGCCAGTAGTCTGCTGGGCCTCAATCAGCCCCAGCATTTT
>TRBJ2-3|-|13|TRBV9
CASVGGNTDTQYF
TGTGCCAGTGTCGGAGGGAACACAGATACGCAGTATTTT
>TRBJ2-3|-|16|TRBV19
CASSTKLGASTDTQYF
TGTGCCAGTAGTACCAAACTGGGAGCTAGCACAGATACGCAGTATTTT
>TRBJ1-5|TRBD1|22|TRBV10-1
CASSESTSSDRGQGYSNQPQHF
TGCGCCAGCAGTGAGTCTACCTCCTCGGACAGGGGGCAGGGGTATAGCAATCAGCCCCAGCATTTT
>TRBJ1-2|TRBD1|14|TRBV6-5
CASSPTGGLYGYTF
TGTGCCAGCAGCCCGACAGGGGGCTTGTATGGCTACACCTTC
>TRBJ2-7|TRBD1|14|TRBV5-1
CASSWTGTEPEQYF
TGCGCCAGCAGCTGGACCGGGACAGAACCCGAGCAGTACTTC
>TRBJ1-2|-|12|TRBV29-1
CSVDIPNCGYTF
TGCAGCGTTGATATCCCGAACTGCGGCTACACCTTC
>TRBJ2-4|TRBD1|17|TRBV5-6
CASSSIGARQGPNIQYF
TGTGCCAGCAGCTCCATCGGGGCAAGACAGGGGCCGAACATTCAGTACTTC